This T cell receptor beta chain was identified in a study of T cells after posttransplantation cyclophosphamide. The related graft donor's blood sample was taken on the day of bone marrow donation. This clone was seen a handful of times. The antigen remains undetermined. Here immunoSEQ multiplex PCR was the method, and the copy in TCRdb shows in-frame clones only, minus some. This sample has about 34,000 clones, each found more than once. V was clipped by 2 bases and J by 4 bases; unmatched bases: 7. Looked up from germline, CDR1 is MNHEY and CDR2 is SVGAGI. The CDR3 loop spans 16 amino acids. Findings and caveats of the study: TRB overlap between skin or GI tissue T cells and blood was limited. Donor-recipient repertoire similarity was low at 1-2 months, rising over year one. Recipient CMV seropositivity and CMV reactivation strongly tracked TRB clonality.

This receptor was obtained from a woman aged 50 to 65 in good health and a related stem cell transplant donor. Sequencing was done on a sample of PBMCs. The rearrangement links TRBV6-5 to TRBJ2-5, with 10 positions matching TRBD2. CDR3 region: CASSYIGLAVGETQYF. CDR3 coding DNA: TGTGCCAGCAGTTACATCGGACTAGCGGTGGGAGAGACCCAGTACTTC.